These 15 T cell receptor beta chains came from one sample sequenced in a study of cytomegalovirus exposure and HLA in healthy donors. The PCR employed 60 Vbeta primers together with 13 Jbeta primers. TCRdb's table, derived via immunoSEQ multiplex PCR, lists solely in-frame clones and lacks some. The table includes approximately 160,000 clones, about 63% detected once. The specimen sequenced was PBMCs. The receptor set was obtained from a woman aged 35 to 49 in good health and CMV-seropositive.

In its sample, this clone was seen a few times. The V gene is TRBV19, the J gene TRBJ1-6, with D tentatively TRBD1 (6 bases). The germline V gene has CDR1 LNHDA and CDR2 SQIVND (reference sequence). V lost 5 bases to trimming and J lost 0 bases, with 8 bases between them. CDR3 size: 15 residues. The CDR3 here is CASSPDSSYNSPLHF. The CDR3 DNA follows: TGTGCCAGTAGTCCGGACAGCTCCTATAATTCACCCCTCCACTTT. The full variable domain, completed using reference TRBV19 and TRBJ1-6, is DGGITQSPKYLFRKEGQNVTLSCEQNLNHDAMYWYRQDPGQGLRLIYYSQIVNDFQKGDIAEGYSVSREKKESFPLTVTSAQKNPTAFYLCASSPDSSYNSPLHFGNGTRLTVT.

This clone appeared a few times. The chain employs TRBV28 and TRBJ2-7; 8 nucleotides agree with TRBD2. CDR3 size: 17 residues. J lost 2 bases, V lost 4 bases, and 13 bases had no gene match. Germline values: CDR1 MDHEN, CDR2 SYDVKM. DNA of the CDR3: TGTGCCAGCAGTTCAGCCGGGGGGGGAACTGGGACCTACGAGCAGTACTTC. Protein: CASSSAGGGTGTYEQYF.

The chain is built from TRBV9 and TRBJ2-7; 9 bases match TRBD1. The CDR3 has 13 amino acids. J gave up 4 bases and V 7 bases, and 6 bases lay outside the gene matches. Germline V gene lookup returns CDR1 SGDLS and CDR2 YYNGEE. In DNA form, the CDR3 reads TGTGCCAGCGGCGGGACAGGGCCTTACGAGCAGTACTTC. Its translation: CASGGTGPYEQYF.

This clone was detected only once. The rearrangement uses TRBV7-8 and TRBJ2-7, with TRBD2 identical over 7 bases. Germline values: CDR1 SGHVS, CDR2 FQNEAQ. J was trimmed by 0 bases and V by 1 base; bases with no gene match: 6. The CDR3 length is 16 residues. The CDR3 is CASSLERGGSSYEQYF. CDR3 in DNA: TGTGCCAGCAGCTTAGAGCGGGGCGGGAGCTCCTACGAGCAGTACTTC.

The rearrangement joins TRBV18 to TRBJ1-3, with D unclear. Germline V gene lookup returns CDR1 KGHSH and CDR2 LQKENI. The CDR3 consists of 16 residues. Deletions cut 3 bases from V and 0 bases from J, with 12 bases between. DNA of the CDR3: TGTGCCAGCTCACCCCAGGATCCCCCCTCTGGAAACACCATATATTTT. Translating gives CASSPQDPPSGNTIYF.

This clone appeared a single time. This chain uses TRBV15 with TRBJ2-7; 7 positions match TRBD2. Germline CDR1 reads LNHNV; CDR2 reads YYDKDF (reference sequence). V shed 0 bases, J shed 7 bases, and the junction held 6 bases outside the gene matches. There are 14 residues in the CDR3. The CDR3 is CATSRDLAVREQYF. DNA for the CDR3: TGTGCCACCAGCAGAGATCTAGCGGTGAGAGAGCAGTACTTC.

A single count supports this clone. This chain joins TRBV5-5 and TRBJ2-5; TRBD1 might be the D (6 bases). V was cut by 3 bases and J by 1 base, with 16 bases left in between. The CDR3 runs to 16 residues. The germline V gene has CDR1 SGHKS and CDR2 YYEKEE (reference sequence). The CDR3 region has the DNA TGTGCCAGCAGCTGGGGGCCACAGGGTCGCCAAGAGACCCAGTACTTC. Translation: CASSWGPQGRQETQYF.

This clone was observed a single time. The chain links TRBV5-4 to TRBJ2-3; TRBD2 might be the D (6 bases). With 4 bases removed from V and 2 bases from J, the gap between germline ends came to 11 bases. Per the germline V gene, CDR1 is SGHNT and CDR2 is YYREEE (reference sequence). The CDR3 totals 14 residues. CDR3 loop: CASSPGLATDTQYF. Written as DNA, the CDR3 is TGTGCCAGCAGCCCGGGACTGGCCACAGATACGCAGTATTTT.

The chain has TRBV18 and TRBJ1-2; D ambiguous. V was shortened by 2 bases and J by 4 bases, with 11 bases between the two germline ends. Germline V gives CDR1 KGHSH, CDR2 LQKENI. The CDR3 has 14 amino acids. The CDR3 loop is CASSPSSEGYGYTF. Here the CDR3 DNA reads TGTGCCAGCTCACCATCAAGCGAGGGCTATGGCTACACCTTC.

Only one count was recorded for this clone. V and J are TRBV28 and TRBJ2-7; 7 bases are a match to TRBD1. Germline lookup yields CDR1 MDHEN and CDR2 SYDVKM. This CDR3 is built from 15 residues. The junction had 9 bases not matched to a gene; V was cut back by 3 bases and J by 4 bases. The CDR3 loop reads CASSFRYRGGYEQYF. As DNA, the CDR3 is TGTGCCAGCAGTTTTAGATACAGGGGCGGATACGAGCAGTACTTC.

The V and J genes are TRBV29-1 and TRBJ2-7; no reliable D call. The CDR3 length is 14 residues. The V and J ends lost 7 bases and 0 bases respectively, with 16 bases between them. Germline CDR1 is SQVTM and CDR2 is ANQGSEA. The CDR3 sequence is CSAMVVLSSYEQYF. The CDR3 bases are TGCAGCGCCATGGTGGTTCTAAGCTCCTACGAGCAGTACTTC.

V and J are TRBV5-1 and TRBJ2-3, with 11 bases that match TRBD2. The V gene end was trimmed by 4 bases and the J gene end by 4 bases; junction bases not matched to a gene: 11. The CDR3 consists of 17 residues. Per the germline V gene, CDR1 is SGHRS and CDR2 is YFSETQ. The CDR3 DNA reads TGCGCCAGCAGCGCTGAATTACTAGCGGGAGCCGCAGATACGCAGTATTTT. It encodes CASSAELLAGAADTQYF.

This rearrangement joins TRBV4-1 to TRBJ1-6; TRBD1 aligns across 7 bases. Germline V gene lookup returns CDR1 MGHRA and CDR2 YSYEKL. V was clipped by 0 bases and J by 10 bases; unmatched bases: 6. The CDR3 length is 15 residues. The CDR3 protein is CASSQERTGVSPLHF. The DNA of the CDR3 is TGCGCCAGCAGCCAAGAAAGGACAGGAGTATCACCCCTCCACTTT.

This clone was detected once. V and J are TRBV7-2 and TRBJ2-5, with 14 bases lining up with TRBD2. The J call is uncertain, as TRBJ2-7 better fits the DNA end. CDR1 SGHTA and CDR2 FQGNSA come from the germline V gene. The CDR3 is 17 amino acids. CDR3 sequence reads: CASSLGGTSGGAYEQYF. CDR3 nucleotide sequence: TGTGCCAGCAGCTTAGGGGGGACTAGCGGGGGCGCCTACGAGCAGTACTTC.

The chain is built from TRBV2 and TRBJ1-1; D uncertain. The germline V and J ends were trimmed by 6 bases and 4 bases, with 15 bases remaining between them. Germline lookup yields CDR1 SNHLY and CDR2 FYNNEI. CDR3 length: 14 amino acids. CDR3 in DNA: TGTGCCAGCAGCCCCCAGGCGTACGGCACTGAAGCTTTCTTT. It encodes CASSPQAYGTEAFF.